Reported below is one T cell receptor beta chain. The specificity of this receptor is unknown. No qualities accompany the bases; no much larger clone lies one base away. This entry belongs to a study of T cells after yellow fever vaccination (dated by TCRdb to between 2018 and 2021). For the wider study: The SMART-Seq v4 Ultra Low Input RNA kit was used to prepare libraries from fractions with low cell numbers. Blood was collected at multiple timepoints before and after primary and secondary immunization, and bulk PBMC replicates and cell subsets were isolated. To track T-cell clones before and after primary and booster YFV17D yellow fever vaccination, bulk TCR alpha and beta repertoires were sequenced longitudinally. Two healthy male donors, one aged 18 to 30 and one aged 30 to 40 years, made up the cohort. Overall results and qualifications from the work: Because abundant contaminating clonotypes from the bulk population could be contained in FACS-sorted repertoires, computational filtering was required. Because the study included only two donors, the extent to which the findings can be generalized is limited. A small fraction of clonotypes showed up in both the CD4 and CD8 compartments, probably as a result of convergent recombination. Most clones expanded after primary vaccination were re-detected after the booster (96% of CD4 and more than 70% of CD8), suggesting broad memory maintenance. Compared with the primary T-cell response, the secondary T-cell response was faster but weaker, reaching its peak on day 5 rather than on day 15.

This specimen's treatment or condition label, per the study, means: live attenuated yellow fever vaccine strain. At each blood-draw timepoint, two biological replicates of bulk PBMCs were obtained. PBMCs were isolated from peripheral blood using a standard Ficoll-Paque protocol. TriZol was used to extract RNA from bulk PBMCs, from CD4 and CD8 fractions, and from dextramer-positive and dextramer-negative fractions. Synthesis of TCR cDNA relied on 5'RACE template switching, a step that introduced a universal primer site along with unique molecular identifiers. cDNA synthesis was primed from both the TCR alpha and TCR beta constant segments. Two PCR steps were used to amplify libraries, with sample barcodes and sequencing adapters being added in the second step. Sequencing of libraries was performed on Illumina HiSeq 2500 (2x100 bp) or NovaSeq (2x150 bp). The original methods were these. Reads were demultiplexed and collapsed into UMI consensus sequences with MIGEC, and V(D)J alignment was performed with MiXCR. Vaccine-responding clonotypes were identified with edgeR using replicate PBMC samples, with FDR below 0.01 and a log2 fold change above 5 up to day 15 being required. Each bulk clonotype was labeled CD4 or CD8 based on which sequenced repertoire, CD4 or CD8, contained the clonotype at higher abundance. The public reads were quality trimmed at Q25 with fastp and then assembled into clones with MiXCR by TCRdb, keeping productive beta chains. Every distinct CDR3 protein forms one entry, paired with its most common genes and DNA. TCRdb's processing, not the authors' own work, is the source of the V and J calls. This sample holds roughly 340,000 distinct CDR3 sequences; 8.7% were observed only once. Together, the top ten hold roughly 18% of the sample.

CDR3 length: 13 amino acids, cysteine to phenylalanine. The entry retains the CDR3 DNA only, 39 bases that are in frame from base 1. From V the trimming removes 6 bases and from J it removes 3 bases, while the gene matches leave 4 bases of the junction unaccounted for. As encoded in the germline V gene, CDR1 is SGHTA while CDR2 is FQGNSA. The chain uses TRBV7-2 and TRBJ2-5; 7 nucleotides in the junction match TRBD1. The TCR originated in a young man who received the YFV17D yellow fever vaccine. Sequenced here: PBMCs, sampled on the day of the first yellow fever vaccination. The CDR3 protein sequence reads: CASRKGQEETQYF. The nucleotide sequence reads TGTGCCAGCAGGAAAGGACAGGAAGAGACCCAGTACTTC. Beyond the CDR3, the reference TRBV7-2 and TRBJ2-5 genes provide the residues; the full variable domain reads: GAGVSQSPSNKVTEKGKDVELRCDPISGHTALYWYRQSLGQGLEFLIYFQGNSAPDKSGLPSDRFSAERTGGSVSTLTIQRTQQEDSAVYLCASRKGQEETQYFGPGTRLLVL.